What follows is one TCR beta chain and its context. The antigen is not known. This record comes from a study of cytomegalovirus exposure and HLA in healthy donors. Between the trimmed V and J ends, which lost 6 bases and 5 bases, there was a span of 11 bases. Germline V gene data show CDR1 as DFQATT and CDR2 as SNEGSKA (reference sequence). The CDR3 spans 11 residues. The PCR contained 60 Vbeta and 13 Jbeta primers. Profiling relied on immunoSEQ multiplex PCR, and the TCRdb table lists in-frame clones only, not all of them. The sample comprises 120,000 or so clones, 60% to 85% of which are singletons, and around 3.6% rests with the top ten. Study results and limitations: According to a later analysis, donors in an Asian-associated ancestry cluster reportedly had fewer N-insertions than the 666-donor mean.

The sequence derives from a man aged 30 to 45 in good health and CMV-seronegative. The sequenced sample was PBMCs. The rearrangement joins TRBV20-1 to TRBJ2-7; TRBD2 might be the D (6 bases). This CDR3 is CSAPRLDEQYF. CDR3 DNA: TGCAGTGCACCTAGACTAGACGAGCAGTACTTC.